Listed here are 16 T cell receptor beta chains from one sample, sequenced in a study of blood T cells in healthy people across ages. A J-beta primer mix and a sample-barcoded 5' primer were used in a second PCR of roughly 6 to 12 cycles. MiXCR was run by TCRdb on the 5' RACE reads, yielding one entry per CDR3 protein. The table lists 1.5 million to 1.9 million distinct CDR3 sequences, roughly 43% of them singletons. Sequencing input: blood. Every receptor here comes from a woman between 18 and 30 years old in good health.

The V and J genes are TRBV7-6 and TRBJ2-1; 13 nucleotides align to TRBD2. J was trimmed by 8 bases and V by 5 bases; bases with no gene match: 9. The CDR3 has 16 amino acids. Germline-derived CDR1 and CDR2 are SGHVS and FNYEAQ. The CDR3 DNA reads TGTGCCAGCAGCACCGGACTAGCGGGAGTGGGCCATGAGCAGTTCTTC. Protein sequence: CASSTGLAGVGHEQFF.

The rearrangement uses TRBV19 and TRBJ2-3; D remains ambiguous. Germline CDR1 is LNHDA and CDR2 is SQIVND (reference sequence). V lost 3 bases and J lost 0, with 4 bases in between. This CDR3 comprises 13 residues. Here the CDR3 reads CASSMSSTDTQYF. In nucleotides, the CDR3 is TGTGCCAGTAGTATGAGTAGCACAGATACGCAGTATTTT.

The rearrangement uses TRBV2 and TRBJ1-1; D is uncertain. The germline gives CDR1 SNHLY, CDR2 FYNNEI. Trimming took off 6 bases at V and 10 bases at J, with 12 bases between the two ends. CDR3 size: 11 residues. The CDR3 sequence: CASSPRCGAFF. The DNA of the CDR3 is TGTGCCAGCAGCCCTCGGTGCGGAGCTTTCTTT.

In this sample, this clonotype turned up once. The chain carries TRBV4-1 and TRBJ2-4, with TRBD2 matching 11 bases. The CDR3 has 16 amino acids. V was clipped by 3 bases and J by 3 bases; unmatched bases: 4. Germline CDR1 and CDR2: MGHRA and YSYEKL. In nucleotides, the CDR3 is TGCGCCAGCAGCCATCCCGGGACTAGCGGCAAAAACATTCAGTACTTC. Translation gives CASSHPGTSGKNIQYF.

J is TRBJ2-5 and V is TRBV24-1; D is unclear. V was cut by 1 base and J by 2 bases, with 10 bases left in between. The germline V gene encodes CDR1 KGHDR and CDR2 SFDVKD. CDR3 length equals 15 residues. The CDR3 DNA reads TGTGCCACCAGTGATTTTAGGACCGAACAAGAGACCCAGTACTTC. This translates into CATSDFRTEQETQYF.

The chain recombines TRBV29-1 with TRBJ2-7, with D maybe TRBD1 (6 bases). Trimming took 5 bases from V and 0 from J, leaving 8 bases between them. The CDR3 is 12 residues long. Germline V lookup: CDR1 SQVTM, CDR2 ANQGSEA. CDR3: CSVRDTSYEQYF. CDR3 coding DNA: TGCAGCGTTCGGGACACCTCCTACGAGCAGTACTTC.

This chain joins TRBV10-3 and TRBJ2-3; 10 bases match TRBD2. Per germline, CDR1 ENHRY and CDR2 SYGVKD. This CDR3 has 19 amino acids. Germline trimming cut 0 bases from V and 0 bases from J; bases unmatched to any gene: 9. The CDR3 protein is CAISESIGGTSVSTDTQYF. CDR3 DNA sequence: TGTGCCATCAGTGAGTCGATCGGTGGGACTAGCGTTAGCACAGATACGCAGTATTTT.

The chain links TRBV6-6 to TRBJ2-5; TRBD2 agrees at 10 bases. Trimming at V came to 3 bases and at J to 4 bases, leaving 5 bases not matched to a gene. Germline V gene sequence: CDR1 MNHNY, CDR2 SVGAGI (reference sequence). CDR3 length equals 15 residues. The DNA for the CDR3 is TGTGCCAGCAGTTATTTAGCGGGAGGCGTAGAGACCCAGTACTTC. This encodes CASSYLAGGVETQYF.

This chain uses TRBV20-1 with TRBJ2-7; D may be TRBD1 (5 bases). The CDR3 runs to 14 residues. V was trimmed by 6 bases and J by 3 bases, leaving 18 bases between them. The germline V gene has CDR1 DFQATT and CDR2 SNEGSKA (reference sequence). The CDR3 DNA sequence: TGCAGTGCACAGGTCGTTCAAAAGATCTACGAGCAGTACTTC. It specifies CSAQVVQKIYEQYF.

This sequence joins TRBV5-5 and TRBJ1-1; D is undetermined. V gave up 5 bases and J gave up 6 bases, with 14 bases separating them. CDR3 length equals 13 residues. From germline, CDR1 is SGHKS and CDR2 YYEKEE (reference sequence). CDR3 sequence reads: CASSLEFKAEAFF. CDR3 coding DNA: TGTGCCAGCAGTCTGGAGTTCAAGGCTGAAGCTTTCTTT.

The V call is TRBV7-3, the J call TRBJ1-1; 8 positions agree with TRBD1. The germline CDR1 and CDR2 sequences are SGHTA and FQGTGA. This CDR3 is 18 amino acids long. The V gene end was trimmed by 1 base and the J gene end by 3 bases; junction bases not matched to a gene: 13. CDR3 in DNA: TGTGCCAGCAGCTTAAGTAATTACGGGCAGGGGGCGGACACTGAAGCTTTCTTT. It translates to CASSLSNYGQGADTEAFF. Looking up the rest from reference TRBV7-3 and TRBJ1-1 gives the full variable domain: GAGVSQTPSNKVTEKGKYVELRCDPISGHTALYWYRQSLGQGPEFLIYFQGTGAADDSGLPNDRFFAVRPEGSVSTLKIQRTERGDSAVYLCASSLSNYGQGADTEAFFGQGTRLTVV.

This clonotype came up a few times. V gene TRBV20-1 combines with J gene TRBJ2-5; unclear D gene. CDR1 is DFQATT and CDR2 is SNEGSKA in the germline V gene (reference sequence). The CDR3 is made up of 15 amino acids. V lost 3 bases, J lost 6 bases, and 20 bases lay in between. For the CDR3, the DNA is TGCAGTGCTAGCTATCTATCCCCAACCTTGAAGACCCAGTACTTC. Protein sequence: CSASYLSPTLKTQYF.

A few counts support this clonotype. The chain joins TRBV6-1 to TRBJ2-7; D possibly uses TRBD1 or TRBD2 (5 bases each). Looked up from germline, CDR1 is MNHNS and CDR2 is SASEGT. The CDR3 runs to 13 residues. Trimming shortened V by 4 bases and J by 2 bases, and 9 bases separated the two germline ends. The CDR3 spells CASSVATAYEQYF. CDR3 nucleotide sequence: TGTGCCAGCAGTGTAGCGACAGCCTACGAGCAGTACTTC.

CDR3 region: CASSKTRLHNSPLHF. For the CDR3, the DNA is TGTGCCAGCAGCAAAACGAGACTACATAATTCACCCCTCCACTTT. The chain uses TRBV6-1 and TRBJ1-6; unclear D gene. Germline lookup yields CDR1 MNHNS and CDR2 SASEGT. The V end lost 6 bases, the J end lost 5 bases, and 14 bases lay between the germline ends. The CDR3 runs 15 residues.

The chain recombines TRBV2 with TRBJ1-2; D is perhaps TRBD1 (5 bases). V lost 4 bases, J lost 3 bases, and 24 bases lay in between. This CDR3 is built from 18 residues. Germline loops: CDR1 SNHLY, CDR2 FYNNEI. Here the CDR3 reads CASSVNGRAPTLDYGYTF. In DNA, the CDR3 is TGTGCCAGCAGTGTGAATGGCAGGGCTCCCACTTTGGACTATGGCTACACCTTC. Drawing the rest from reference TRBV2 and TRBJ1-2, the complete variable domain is EPEVTQTPSHQVTQMGQEVILRCVPISNHLYFYWYRQILGQKVEFLVSFYNNEISEKSEIFDDQFSVERPDGSNFTLKIRSTKLEDSAMYFCASSVNGRAPTLDYGYTFGSGTRLTVV.

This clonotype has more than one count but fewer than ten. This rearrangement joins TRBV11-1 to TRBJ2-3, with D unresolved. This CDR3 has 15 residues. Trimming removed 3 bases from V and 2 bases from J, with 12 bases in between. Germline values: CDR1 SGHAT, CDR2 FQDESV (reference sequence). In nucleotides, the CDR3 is TGTGCCAGCAGCTTCCGGCTAATCGACACAGATACGCAGTATTTT. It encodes CASSFRLIDTDTQYF.